This TCR beta chain was profiled in a study of T cell responses to AZD1222 COVID-19 vaccine. Study observations and caveats: Regions left unmutated in variants are reportedly the target of nearly half of spike-specific TCRs.

Method: immunoSEQ multiplex PCR; TCRdb's copy keeps in-frame clones and lacks some. The data contain 130,000 to 150,000 clones, around 88% of them singletons. The sample holds a few counts of this clone. The antigen is unknown. Germline V gene sequence: CDR1 MDHEN, CDR2 SYDVKM. The junction had 7 bases not matched to a gene; V was cut back by 2 bases and J by 12 bases. There are 13 residues in the CDR3. The gene calls are TRBV28 and TRBJ1-5, with 7 nucleotides matching TRBD1. The input for sequencing was peripheral blood, taken on day 0 of AZD1222 vaccination. This clonotype was sampled from an adult in good health. CDR3 region: CASSLTPQGGQHF. DNA for the CDR3: TGTGCCAGCAGTTTAACACCTCAGGGGGGCCAGCATTTT.